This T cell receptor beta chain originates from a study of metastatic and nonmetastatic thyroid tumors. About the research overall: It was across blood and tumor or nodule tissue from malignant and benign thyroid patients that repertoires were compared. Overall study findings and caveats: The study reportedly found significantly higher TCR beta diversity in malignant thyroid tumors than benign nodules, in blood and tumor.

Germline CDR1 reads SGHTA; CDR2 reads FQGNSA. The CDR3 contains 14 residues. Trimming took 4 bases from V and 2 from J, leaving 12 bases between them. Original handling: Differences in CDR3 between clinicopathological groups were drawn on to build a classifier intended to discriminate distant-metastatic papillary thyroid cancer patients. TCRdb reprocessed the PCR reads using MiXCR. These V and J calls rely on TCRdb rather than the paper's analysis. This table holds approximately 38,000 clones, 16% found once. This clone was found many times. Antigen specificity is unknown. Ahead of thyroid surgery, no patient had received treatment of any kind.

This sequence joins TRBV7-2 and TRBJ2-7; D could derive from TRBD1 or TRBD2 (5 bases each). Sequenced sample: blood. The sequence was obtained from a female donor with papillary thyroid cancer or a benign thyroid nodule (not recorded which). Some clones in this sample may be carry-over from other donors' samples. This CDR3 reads CASSSRDGAYEQYF. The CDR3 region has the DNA TGTGCCAGCAGCTCCCGGGACGGCGCCTACGAGCAGTACTTC. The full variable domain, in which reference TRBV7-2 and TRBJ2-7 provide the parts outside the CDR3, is GAGVSQSPSNKVTEKGKDVELRCDPISGHTALYWYRQSLGQGLEFLIYFQGNSAPDKSGLPSDRFSAERTGGSVSTLTIQRTQQEDSAVYLCASSSRDGAYEQYFGPGTRLTVT.